Below are 11 T cell receptor beta chains sequenced from a single sample in a study of T cell changes during pregnancy in multiple sclerosis. Generated by immunoSEQ multiplex PCR, the TCRdb table keeps only in-frame clones and is missing some. The sample shows 26,000 or so clones, under 95% of them seen only once. The material sequenced was CD8+ T cells from peripheral blood mononuclear cells, taken before pregnancy. The source is a female donor with multiple sclerosis, enrolled in a pregnancy study.

The V and J genes are TRBV5-6 and TRBJ2-1, with D uncertain. V lost 0 bases and J 2 bases, leaving 12 bases between the germline ends. This CDR3 comprises 16 residues. Germline CDR1 reads SGHDT; CDR2 reads YYEEEE. CDR3 sequence: CASSLDRGATYNEQFF. The CDR3 bases are TGTGCCAGCAGCTTGGATAGAGGAGCCACCTACAATGAGCAGTTCTTC. Combining the CDR3 with reference TRBV5-6 and TRBJ2-1 gives the whole variable domain DAGVTQSPTHLIKTRGQQVTLRCSPKSGHDTVSWYQQALGQGPQFIFQYYEEEERQRGNFPDRFSGHQFPNYSSELNVNALLLGDSALYLCASSLDRGATYNEQFFGPGTRLTVL.

CDR3 residues: CSVEGGDENEQFF. In DNA form, the CDR3 reads TGCAGCGTTGAAGGGGGGGATGAGAATGAGCAGTTCTTC. The rearrangement links TRBV29-1 to TRBJ2-1, with a tentative D call TRBD2 (6 bases). This CDR3 contains 13 residues. Per the germline V gene, CDR1 is SQVTM and CDR2 is ANQGSEA. V shed 1 base and J shed 7 bases, with 11 bases lying between them.

This chain uses TRBV2 with TRBJ2-5; a weak D match, TRBD1 (6 bases). The CDR3 contains 14 residues. The germline CDR1 and CDR2 sequences are SNHLY and FYNNEI. Trimming stripped 3 bases from V and 5 bases from J, with 13 bases between. The CDR3 DNA reads as TGTGCCAGCAGTGATATTCAGGGGCTTGAGACCCAGTACTTC. Translation gives CASSDIQGLETQYF.

V usage is TRBV7-2 and J usage is TRBJ2-7; 12 bases are a match to TRBD2. Germline CDR1 is SGHTA and CDR2 is FQGNSA. V was clipped by 5 bases and J by 2 bases; unmatched bases: 4. This CDR3 region has 15 residues. In DNA form, the CDR3 reads TGTGCCAGCAGCGCCGGGACTAGCGGGCCCTACGAGCAGTACTTC. Its protein is CASSAGTSGPYEQYF. Looking up the rest from reference TRBV7-2 and TRBJ2-7 gives the full variable domain: GAGVSQSPSNKVTEKGKDVELRCDPISGHTALYWYRQSLGQGLEFLIYFQGNSAPDKSGLPSDRFSAERTGGSVSTLTIQRTQQEDSAVYLCASSAGTSGPYEQYFGPGTRLTVT.

The chain has TRBV7-9 and TRBJ2-4; D perhaps matches TRBD1 (6 bases). The CDR3 is 14 amino acids. V lost 2 bases and J 3 bases, leaving 8 bases between the germline ends. Looked up from germline, CDR1 is SEHNR and CDR2 is FQNEAQ (reference sequence). CDR3 coding DNA: TGTGCCAGCAGCTTACCGGACAGCAAAAACATTCAGTACTTC. Protein product: CASSLPDSKNIQYF.

The chain joins TRBV11-1 to TRBJ2-1, with 8 bases matching TRBD2. CDR1 and CDR2 from the germline V gene are SGHAT and FQDESV (reference sequence). J lost 9 bases, V lost 0 bases, and 7 bases had no gene match. The CDR3 is 15 amino acids. Written as DNA, the CDR3 is TGTGCCAGCAGCTTAGCCGGACTAGCTATAAGTGAGCAGTTCTTC. Its protein is CASSLAGLAISEQFF.

This chain uses TRBV7-3 with TRBJ2-1; a possible D gene is TRBD2 (6 bases). The germline CDR1 and CDR2 sequences are SGHTA and FQGTGA. The length of the CDR3 is 13 residues. V lost 5 bases, J lost 9 bases, and 14 bases lay in between. The CDR3 loop reads CASSQGTGVEQFF. Here the CDR3 DNA reads TGTGCCAGCAGCCAAGGAACGGGAGTTGAGCAGTTCTTC.

As to this clone: The identical CDR3 is also encoded by other nucleotide sequences in the sample. V and J are TRBV7-6 and TRBJ2-7, with 8 nucleotides matching TRBD2. The germline V gene encodes CDR1 SGHVS and CDR2 FNYEAQ. V shed 5 bases and J 3 bases; nucleotides not matched to a gene: 3. The CDR3 totals 13 residues. Written as DNA, the CDR3 is TGTGCCAGCAGCCCCGGGACTAGCTACGAGCAGTACTTC. Residues: CASSPGTSYEQYF.

The V and J genes are TRBV29-1 and TRBJ2-3, with D hard to call. V shed 5 bases and J shed 0 bases, with 9 bases lying between them. The CDR3 is 13 amino acids. CDR1 SQVTM and CDR2 ANQGSEA come from the germline V gene. The CDR3, as DNA: TGCAGCGTTTGGGCAGCTAGCACAGATACGCAGTATTTT. It specifies CSVWAASTDTQYF.

The chain couples TRBV11-3 to TRBJ1-5; D not resolved. Germline V gives CDR1 SGHNT, CDR2 YENEEA. CDR3 length: 19 amino acids. V lost 0 bases and J lost 7, with 25 bases in between. Here the CDR3 reads CASSLDRHRPRSGEQPQHF. The CDR3 DNA follows: TGTGCCAGCAGCTTAGACCGGCACCGACCGAGGAGCGGGGAACAGCCCCAGCATTTT.

The chain combines TRBV6-1 with TRBJ1-3; 9 positions match TRBD1. The CDR3 runs to 15 residues. Trimming at V came to 2 bases and at J to 4 bases, leaving 3 bases not matched to a gene. Looked up from germline, CDR1 is MNHNS and CDR2 is SASEGT. The CDR3: CASSERTGEGNTIYF. The DNA for the CDR3 is TGTGCCAGCAGTGAAAGGACAGGGGAAGGAAACACCATATATTTT.